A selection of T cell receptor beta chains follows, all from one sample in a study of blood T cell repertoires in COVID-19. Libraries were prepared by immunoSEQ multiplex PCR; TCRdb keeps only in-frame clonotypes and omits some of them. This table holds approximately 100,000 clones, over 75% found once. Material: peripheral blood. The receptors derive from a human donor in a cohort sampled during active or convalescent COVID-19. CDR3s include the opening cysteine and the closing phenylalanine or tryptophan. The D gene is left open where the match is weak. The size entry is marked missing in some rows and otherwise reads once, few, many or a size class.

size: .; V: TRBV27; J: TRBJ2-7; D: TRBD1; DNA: TGTGCCAGCAGCAGACAGGGGTCCTACGAGCAGTACTTC; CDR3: CASSRQGSYEQYF
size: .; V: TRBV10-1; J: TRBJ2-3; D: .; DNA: TGCGCCAGCAGTGTGGGACTTCAACCTAGCACAGATACGCAGTATTTT; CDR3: CASSVGLQPSTDTQYF
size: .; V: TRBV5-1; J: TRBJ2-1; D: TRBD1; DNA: TGCGCCAGCAGCTCTTCGGGGACAGCCGTCGTGGATGAGCAGTTCTTC; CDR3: CASSSSGTAVVDEQFF
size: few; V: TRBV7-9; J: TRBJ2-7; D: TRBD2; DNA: TGTGCCAGCAGCTCCAGACTAGCGGGGGTAACCTACGAGCAGTACTTC; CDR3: CASSSRLAGVTYEQYF
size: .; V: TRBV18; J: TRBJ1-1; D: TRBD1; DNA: TGTGCCAGCTCACCAACAGGGGGCGGGATGTACACTGAAGCTTTCTTT; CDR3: CASSPTGGGMYTEAFF
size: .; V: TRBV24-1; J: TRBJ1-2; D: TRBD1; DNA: TGTGCCACCAGTGATGACGACAGGGGAAACTATGGCTACACCTTC; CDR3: CATSDDDRGNYGYTF
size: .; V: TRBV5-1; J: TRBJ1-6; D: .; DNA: TGCGCCAGCAGCAGTACACCGGGGTCTTATAATTCACCCCTCCACTTT; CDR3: CASSSTPGSYNSPLHF
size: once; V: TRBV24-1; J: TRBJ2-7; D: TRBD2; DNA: TGTGCCACCAGTGAGTTCGGGACTAGCGGGGGGCCGTTACACGAGCAGTACTTC; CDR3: CATSEFGTSGGPLHEQYF
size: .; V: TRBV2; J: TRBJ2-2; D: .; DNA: TGTGCCTCACAGCAGGGGACCGGGGCCGGGGAGCTGTTTTTT; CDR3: CASQQGTGAGELFF
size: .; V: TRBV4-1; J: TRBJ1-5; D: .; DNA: TGCGCCAGCAGCTATCAGGCGGGGGCGCGGAGCAATCAGCCCCAGCATTTT; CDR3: CASSYQAGARSNQPQHF
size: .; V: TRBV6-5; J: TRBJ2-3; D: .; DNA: TGTGCCAGCAGCCCGGGCGGACTCAGCACAGATACGCAGTATTTT; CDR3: CASSPGGLSTDTQYF
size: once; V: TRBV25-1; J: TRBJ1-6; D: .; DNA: TGTGCCAGCAGTGAATCCCGGTCACCCCTCCACTTT; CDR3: CASSESRSPLHF
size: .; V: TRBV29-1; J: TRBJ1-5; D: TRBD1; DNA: TGCAGCGTGCAACAGGGGGGACGCAATCAGCCCCAGCATTTT; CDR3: CSVQQGGRNQPQHF
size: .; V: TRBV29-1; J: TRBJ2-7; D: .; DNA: TGCAGCGTTGGTAGGGACAAGGGCCCCTACGAGCAGTACTTC; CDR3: CSVGRDKGPYEQYF
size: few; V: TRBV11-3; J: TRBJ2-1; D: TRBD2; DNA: TGTGCCAGCAGCTTATCGGGACTAGCGGGGGGTGAGCAGTTCTTC; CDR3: CASSLSGLAGGEQFF
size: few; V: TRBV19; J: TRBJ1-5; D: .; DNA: TGTGCCAGTAGTATAGACGTGGGACTTAGCAATCAGCCCCAGCATTTT; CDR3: CASSIDVGLSNQPQHF
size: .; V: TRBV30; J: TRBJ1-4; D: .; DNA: TGTGCCTGGAGTCGGGGGGAAGAGGGAAAACTGTTTTTT; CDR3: CAWSRGEEGKLFF
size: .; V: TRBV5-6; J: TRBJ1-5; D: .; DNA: TGTGCCAGCAGCGCGACGGGGAACCAGCCCCAGCATTTT; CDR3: CASSATGNQPQHF
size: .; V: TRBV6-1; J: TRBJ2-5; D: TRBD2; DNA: TGTGCCAGCAGTGATCGGCTAGCGGGGTACAAAGAGACCCAGTACTTC; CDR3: CASSDRLAGYKETQYF
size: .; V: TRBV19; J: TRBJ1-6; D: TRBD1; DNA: TGTGCCAGTAGTGCGAGACGGGACAGGGGACGAAATTCACCCCTCCACTTT; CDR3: CASSARRDRGRNSPLHF
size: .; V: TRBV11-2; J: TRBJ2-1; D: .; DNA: TGTGCCAGCAGCCCTAGGCTGGGGGGTTGGCGGTCCAATGAGCAGTTCTTC; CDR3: CASSPRLGGWRSNEQFF
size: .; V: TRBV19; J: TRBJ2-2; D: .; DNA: TGTGCCAGTAAGGATGCGGCCCTTACCGGGGAGCTGTTTTTT; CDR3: CASKDAALTGELFF
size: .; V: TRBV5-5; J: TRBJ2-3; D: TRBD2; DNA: TGTGCCAGCTCCCCGTCGCGGGGGGGCATCCTAGATACGCAGTATTTT; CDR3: CASSPSRGGILDTQYF
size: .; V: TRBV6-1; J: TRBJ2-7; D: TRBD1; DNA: TGTGCCAGCAGTGAAGCGCGGGACTGGACAGGGGTTATCGAGCAGTACTTC; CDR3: CASSEARDWTGVIEQYF
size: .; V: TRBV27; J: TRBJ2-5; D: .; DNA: TGTGCCAGCACCCCGGGAGGGGGCGAGGGTGAGACCCAGTACTTC; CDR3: CASTPGGGEGETQYF
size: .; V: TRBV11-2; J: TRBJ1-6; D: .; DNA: TGTGCCAGCAGCACTATAAGGGGTTCACCCCTCCACTTT; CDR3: CASSTIRGSPLHF
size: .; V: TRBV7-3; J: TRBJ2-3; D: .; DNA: TGTGCCAGCAGCTTTCAGACAGGGAGGCCAGATACGCAGTATTTT; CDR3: CASSFQTGRPDTQYF
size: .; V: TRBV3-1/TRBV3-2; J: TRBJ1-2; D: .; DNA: TGTGCCAGCAGCCAAGATCAAACAGGGAAAAGTGGCTACACCTTC; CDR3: CASSQDQTGKSGYTF
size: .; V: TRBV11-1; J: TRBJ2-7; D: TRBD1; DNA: TGTGCCAGCAACCCCTCCGGGACAGGGGGCAGAGGGGAGCAGTACTTC; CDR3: CASNPSGTGGRGEQYF
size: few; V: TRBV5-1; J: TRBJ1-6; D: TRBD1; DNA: TGCGCCAGCAGCCGGCAAGCCACGGGACAGCCATATAATTCACCCCTCCACTTT; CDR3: CASSRQATGQPYNSPLHF
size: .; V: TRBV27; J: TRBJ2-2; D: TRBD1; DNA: TGTGCCAGCAGTTTAGACAGGGCGAACACCGGGGAGCTGTTTTTT; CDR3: CASSLDRANTGELFF
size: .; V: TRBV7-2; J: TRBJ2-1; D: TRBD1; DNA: TGTGCCAGCAGCTTAGTACAGGGGTTTTACAATGAGCAGTTCTTC; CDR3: CASSLVQGFYNEQFF
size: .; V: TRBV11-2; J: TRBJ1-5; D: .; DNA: TGTGCCAGCAGCTTCGCGATGGATCAGCCCCAGCATTTT; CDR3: CASSFAMDQPQHF
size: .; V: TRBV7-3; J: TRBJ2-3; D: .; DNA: TGTGCCAGCAGCTTAACCGGGGGTAAAGATACGCAGTATTTT; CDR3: CASSLTGGKDTQYF
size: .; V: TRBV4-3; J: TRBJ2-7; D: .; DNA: TGCGCCAGCAGCCAGCGTACGGGGAGAGAGCAGTACTTC; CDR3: CASSQRTGREQYF
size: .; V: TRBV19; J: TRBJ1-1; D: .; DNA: TGTGCCAGTAGTACTCAGGGTACCCCTGAAGCTTTCTTT; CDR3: CASSTQGTPEAFF
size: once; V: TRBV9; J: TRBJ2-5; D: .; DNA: TGTGCCAGCAGCGATAACAGAGCACCCCAAGAGACCCAGTACTTC; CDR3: CASSDNRAPQETQYF
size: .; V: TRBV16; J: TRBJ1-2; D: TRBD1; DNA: TGTGCCAGCAGCCCCCAAAGCGGGACAGGGAACGGCTACACCTTC; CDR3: CASSPQSGTGNGYTF
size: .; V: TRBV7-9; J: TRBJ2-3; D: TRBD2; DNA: TGTGCCAGCAGCAAGATGCTAGCGGGGTCCACAGATACGCAGTATTTT; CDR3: CASSKMLAGSTDTQYF
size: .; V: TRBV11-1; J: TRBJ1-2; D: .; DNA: TGTGCCAGCAGCTTAGAGGCAGGGGATGGCTACACCTTC; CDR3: CASSLEAGDGYTF
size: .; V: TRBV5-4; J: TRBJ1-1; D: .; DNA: TGTGCCAGCAAAGAGGGTCGGACCACTGAAGCTTTCTTT; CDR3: CASKEGRTTEAFF
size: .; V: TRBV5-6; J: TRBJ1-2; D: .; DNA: TGTGCCAGCAGCTTGTGGACAGAGCATGGCTACACCTTC; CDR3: CASSLWTEHGYTF
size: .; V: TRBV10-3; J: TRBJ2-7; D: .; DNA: TGTGCCATCGCCCCCAGGGGCCCAACCTACGAGCAGTACTTC; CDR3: CAIAPRGPTYEQYF
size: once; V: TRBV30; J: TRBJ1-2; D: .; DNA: TGTGCCTGGAGTGTATTACAAGGCTACACCTTC; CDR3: CAWSVLQGYTF
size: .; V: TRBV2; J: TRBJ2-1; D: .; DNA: TGTGCCAGCAGGTTCAGGGAATTTGAGCAGTTCTTC; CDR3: CASRFREFEQFF
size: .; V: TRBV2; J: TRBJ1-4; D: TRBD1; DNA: TGTGCCAGCAGTGACGGGACAGGGGTTATCCAGGGTGAAAAACTGTTTTTT; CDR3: CASSDGTGVIQGEKLFF
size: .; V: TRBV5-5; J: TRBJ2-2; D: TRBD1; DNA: TGTGCCAGCAGCGGGCGGGGACAGGGTTACACCGGGGAGCTGTTTTTT; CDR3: CASSGRGQGYTGELFF
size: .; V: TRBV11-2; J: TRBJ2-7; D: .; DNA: TGTGCCAGTAGCTTGGATTCGGACTTCTACGAGCAGTACTTC; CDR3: CASSLDSDFYEQYF
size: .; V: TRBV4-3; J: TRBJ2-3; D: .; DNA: TGCGCCAGCAGCCCCCGCTCCTCACCGGTTAGCACAGATACGCAGTATTTT; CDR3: CASSPRSSPVSTDTQYF
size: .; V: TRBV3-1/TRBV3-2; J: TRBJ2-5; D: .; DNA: TGTGCCAGCAGCGACGGGACCGGGACTGTGGAGACCCAGTACTTC; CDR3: CASSDGTGTVETQYF
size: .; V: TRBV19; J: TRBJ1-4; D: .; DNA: TGTGCCAGTAGATCCACAGACGGAACAACTAATGAAAAACTGTTTTTT; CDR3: CASRSTDGTTNEKLFF
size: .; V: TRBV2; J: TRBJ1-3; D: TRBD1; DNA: TGTGCCAGTTCCGGGACAGGCAGCTCTGGAAACACCATATATTTT; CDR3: CASSGTGSSGNTIYF
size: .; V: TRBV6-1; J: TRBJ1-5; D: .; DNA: TGTGCCAGCAGTGAATTAGGACAAATAAAGAATCAGCCCCAGCATTTT; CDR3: CASSELGQIKNQPQHF
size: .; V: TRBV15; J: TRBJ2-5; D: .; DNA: TGTGCCACCAGCAGAGTTGGACTCTCAGAGACCCAGTACTTC; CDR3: CATSRVGLSETQYF
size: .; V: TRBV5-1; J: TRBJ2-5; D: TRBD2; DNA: TGCGCCAGCAGCTTCTCTAGCGGCCAAGAGACCCAGTACTTC; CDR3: CASSFSSGQETQYF
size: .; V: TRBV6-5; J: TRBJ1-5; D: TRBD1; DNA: TGTGCCAGCAGTTACTCGATGACAGGGAATCAGCCCCAGCATTTT; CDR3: CASSYSMTGNQPQHF
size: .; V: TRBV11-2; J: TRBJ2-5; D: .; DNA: TGTGCCAGCAGCCGCCCGTTAGGGCCAGGGCTTGTAGAGACCCAGTACTTC; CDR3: CASSRPLGPGLVETQYF
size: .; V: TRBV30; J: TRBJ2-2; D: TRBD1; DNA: TGTGCCTCGAAGGGACAGGCCACCGGGGAGCTGTTTTTT; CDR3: CASKGQATGELFF